A selection of T cell receptor beta chains follows, all from one sample in a study of cytomegalovirus exposure and HLA in healthy donors. Sequencing used immunoSEQ multiplex PCR; TCRdb keeps in-frame clones, though not all of them. The sample yields 38,000 or so clones, about 93% seen once. Sequenced material: PBMCs. These receptors were taken from a man aged 18 to 35 in good health and CMV-seronegative. Both conserved end residues are trimmed from each CDR3. D genes are given only for firm matches.

cdr3_length j_call v_call d_call cdr3_aa
13 TRBJ2-7 TRBV6-1 TRBD1 ASSDRPGQGGEQY
11 TRBJ2-2 TRBV6-5 NA ASSARGPGELF
13 TRBJ2-2 TRBV19 NA ASSPGPGGTGELF
15 TRBJ1-4 TRBV18 TRBD1 ASSPDISGQGNEKLF
13 TRBJ2-7 TRBV18 TRBD1 ASSVRQGPHSEQY
12 TRBJ1-4 TRBV10-3 TRBD1 AIRPTGDNEKLF
11 TRBJ2-2 TRBV10-1 NA ASSGQTTGELF
11 TRBJ2-7 TRBV29-1 NA SVDSGGPYEQY
15 TRBJ2-2 TRBV10-1 TRBD2 ASSSGGFSTNTGELF
12 TRBJ1-6 TRBV7-9 TRBD1 ASSRGQGQSPLH
11 TRBJ1-1 TRBV2 TRBD1 ATKDRGATEAF
12 TRBJ2-3 TRBV10-3 NA AISDPGAGDTQY
12 TRBJ1-6 TRBV25-1 NA ASSYGSYNSPLH
13 TRBJ1-1 TRBV19 TRBD1 ASSAGQGGGTEAF
13 TRBJ2-3 TRBV6-1 TRBD1 ASSEQGTGTDTQY
14 TRBJ1-1 TRBV28 TRBD1 ASSLKFRQGRAEAF
12 TRBJ1-2 TRBV7-9 NA ASSLDGGDYGYT
14 TRBJ1-6 TRBV15 TRBD1 ATSRDWTGKNSPLH
13 TRBJ2-5 TRBV27 TRBD1 ASREDTGGLETQY
14 TRBJ2-7 TRBV27 TRBD1 ASSFPSTGGHYEQY
13 TRBJ2-3 TRBV6-5 TRBD2 ASSQPGLGADTQY
12 TRBJ2-7 TRBV9 NA ASSVEGRPYEQY
9 TRBJ1-2 TRBV2 NA ASRLPGGDT
14 TRBJ1-2 TRBV25-1 TRBD1 ASSDRGGTGNDGYT
15 TRBJ2-5 TRBV9 TRBD1 ASSAGGTGPSWETQY
9 TRBJ1-2 TRBV19 NA ASRSVFGYT
14 TRBJ2-1 TRBV9 TRBD2 ASSGSSGGPFHEQF
11 TRBJ2-7 TRBV13 NA ASSPNPVYEQY
11 TRBJ1-2 TRBV19 NA ASSRTVNYGYT
12 TRBJ2-5 TRBV11-2 NA ASSLEQPQETQY
9 TRBJ1-2 TRBV11-2 NA ASSLLRGYT
14 TRBJ1-1 TRBV15 NA ATSRGPKGQNTEAF
12 TRBJ1-4 TRBV6-5 NA ASSPVGANEKLF
16 TRBJ2-3 TRBV5-1 NA ASSFLIPTAGYTDTQY
12 TRBJ2-2 TRBV2 TRBD2 ASRTSGQTGELF
9 TRBJ1-1 TRBV28 NA ASGANTEAF
15 TRBJ2-1 TRBV6-1 NA ASSEEVRVISVNEQF
13 TRBJ1-1 TRBV4-1 NA ASSQVAVMNTEAF
11 TRBJ1-2 TRBV28 TRBD1 ASSPGGGYGYT
13 TRBJ2-2 TRBV4-1 TRBD2 ASSRTSGNTGELF
15 TRBJ1-2 TRBV4-2 TRBD1 ASSRRGQGPLNYGYT
12 TRBJ2-1 TRBV18 NA ASSLGRDYNEQF
9 TRBJ1-3 TRBV30 NA AWSVEHTIY
16 TRBJ2-3 TRBV11-3 NA ASSLTFRNRFKPDTQY
13 TRBJ1-6 TRBV2 NA ASQGGGPYNSPLH
12 TRBJ2-3 TRBV27 NA ASSFSNSRDTQY
13 TRBJ2-7 TRBV15 NA ATSRRGGLVYEQY
14 TRBJ2-6 TRBV19 NA ASTHGQGGGANVLT
12 TRBJ1-5 TRBV19 NA ASSIRGSNQPQH
11 TRBJ1-2 TRBV19 TRBD1 ASRAGTGDGYT
11 TRBJ2-3 TRBV2 NA ASSDLPSSTQY
13 TRBJ2-3 TRBV27 NA ASSLGGLSTDTQY
12 TRBJ2-7 TRBV18 TRBD1 ASSPQGQSYEQY